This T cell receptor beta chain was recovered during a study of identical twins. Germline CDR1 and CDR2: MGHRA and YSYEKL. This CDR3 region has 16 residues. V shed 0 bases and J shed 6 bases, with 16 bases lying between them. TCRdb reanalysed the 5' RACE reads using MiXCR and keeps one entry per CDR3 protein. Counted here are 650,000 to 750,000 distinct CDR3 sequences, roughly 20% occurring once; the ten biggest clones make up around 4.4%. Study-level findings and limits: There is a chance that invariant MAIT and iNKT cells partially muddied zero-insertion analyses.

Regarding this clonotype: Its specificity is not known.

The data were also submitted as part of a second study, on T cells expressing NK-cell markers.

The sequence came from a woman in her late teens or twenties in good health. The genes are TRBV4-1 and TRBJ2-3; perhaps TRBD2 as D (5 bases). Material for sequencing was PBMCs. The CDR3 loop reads CASSQERGLASDTQYF. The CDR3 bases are TGCGCCAGCAGCCAAGAGCGAGGTCTAGCTTCCGATACGCAGTATTTT.